One and the same sample provided the 31 T cell receptor beta chains below, sequenced in a study of cytomegalovirus exposure and HLA in healthy donors. Primers: 60 Vbeta forward and 13 Jbeta reverse. Produced via immunoSEQ multiplex PCR; TCRdb's table is partial and in-frame only. Of more than 80,000 clones in the sample, 75% to 85% were seen once. Sequenced: PBMCs. The receptors come from a man between 45 and 60 years old in good health and CMV-seronegative.

The J gene is TRBJ2-5, the V gene TRBV5-1, with D perhaps matching TRBD2 (5 bases). Trimming took 3 bases from V and 5 from J, leaving 17 bases between them. Germline CDR1 reads SGHRS; CDR2 reads YFSETQ. This CDR3 has 15 residues. This chain's CDR3 is CASSSVAAVGETQYF. The DNA of the CDR3 is TGCGCCAGCAGCTCGGTGGCAGCGGTGGGTGAGACCCAGTACTTC.

The chain links TRBV7-6 to TRBJ2-6; TRBD1 aligns across 7 bases. The CDR3 extends over 19 amino acids. Germline CDR1 reads SGHVS; CDR2 reads FNYEAQ. Trimming took 3 bases from V and 0 from J; bases not matched to a gene: 11. The CDR3 bases are TGTGCCAGCAGCTTGTTTTGGGACAGCCGCTACTCTGGGGCCAACGTCCTGACTTTC. As protein: CASSLFWDSRYSGANVLTF.

This clone has just one count. As DNA, the CDR3 is TGTGCCAGCAGTTACGAACGAGGGTATGGCTACACCTTC. It specifies CASSYERGYGYTF. V gene TRBV6-5 combines with J gene TRBJ1-2; the D is unclear. CDR1 MNHEY and CDR2 SVGAGI come from the germline V gene. The CDR3 loop spans 13 amino acids. Trimming stripped 2 bases from V and 5 bases from J, with 9 bases between.

The rearrangement links TRBV5-1 to TRBJ2-2, with 9 positions matching TRBD2. Germline CDR1 and CDR2: SGHRS and YFSETQ. This CDR3 contains 14 residues. V lost 5 bases, J lost 4 bases, and 3 bases stayed unmatched. CDR3 residues: CASRAGGPTGELFF. The CDR3 bases are TGCGCCAGCAGAGCGGGGGGACCCACCGGGGAGCTGTTTTTT.

The chain recombines TRBV6-4 with TRBJ1-2; 7 positions match TRBD1. Germline values: CDR1 MRHNA, CDR2 SNTAGT. V dropped 8 bases and J dropped 3; count of bases not matched to a gene: 3. This CDR3 is 12 amino acids long. The CDR3 DNA sequence: TGTGCCAGCGGCGACAGGGACTATGGCTACACCTTC. Protein product: CASGDRDYGYTF.

The gene calls are TRBV6-1 and TRBJ1-2; TRBD1 agrees at 7 bases. This CDR3 region has 14 residues. CDR1 is MNHNS and CDR2 is SASEGT in the germline V gene. The trim removed 6 bases at V and 0 bases at J, leaving 4 bases unmatched. The chain's CDR3 is CASREGAANYGYTF. The CDR3 DNA reads TGTGCCAGCAGAGAGGGGGCCGCTAACTATGGCTACACCTTC.

This chain links TRBV7-2 with TRBJ2-7; perhaps TRBD1 as D (6 bases). Germline V lookup: CDR1 SGHTA, CDR2 FQGNSA. V was shortened by 6 bases and J by 2 bases, with 11 bases between the two germline ends. The CDR3 contains 13 residues. CDR3 loop: CASSLYRAYEQYF. The DNA for the CDR3 is TGTGCCAGCAGTTTGTACAGGGCCTACGAGCAGTACTTC. Together with reference TRBV7-2 and TRBJ2-7, the CDR3 gives the full variable domain: GAGVSQSPSNKVTEKGKDVELRCDPISGHTALYWYRQSLGQGLEFLIYFQGNSAPDKSGLPSDRFSAERTGGSVSTLTIQRTQQEDSAVYLCASSLYRAYEQYFGPGTRLTVT.

Here the CDR3 reads CASSQGAFSEQYV. The CDR3, as DNA: TGCGCCAGCAGCCAGGGAGCTTTTTCCGAGCAGTACGTC. This chain joins TRBV4-1 and TRBJ2-7, with D possibly being TRBD2 (5 bases). CDR3 length: 13 residues. Trimming cost V 3 bases and J 6 bases, with 12 bases left between them. Germline V gene sequence: CDR1 MGHRA, CDR2 YSYEKL.

The V gene is TRBV6-5, the J gene TRBJ2-2; D may be TRBD1 (6 bases). CDR1 MNHEY and CDR2 SVGAGI come from the germline V gene. The CDR3 runs to 14 residues. Trimming removed 7 bases at V and 5 bases at J, with 14 bases between. The CDR3 nucleotides read TGTGCCAGCACCCGGCAGGGGAAAACCGGGGAGCTGTTTTTT. Translation: CASTRQGKTGELFF.

The chain combines TRBV7-3 with TRBJ2-2, with TRBD2 as a possible D gene (6 bases). Germline V gene data show CDR1 as SGHTA and CDR2 as FQGTGA. The CDR3 length is 15 residues. V shed 5 bases and J shed 4 bases, with 14 bases lying between them. The CDR3 reads CASSPRQGGTGELFF. CDR3 coding DNA: TGTGCCAGCAGCCCCCGGCAGGGAGGCACCGGGGAGCTGTTTTTT.

This chain joins TRBV6-6 and TRBJ2-5, with 11 bases matching TRBD2. This CDR3 is 16 amino acids long. Germline V CDR1 and CDR2: MNHNY, SVGAGI (reference sequence). Trimming removed 2 bases from V and 4 bases from J; junction bases left unmatched: 6. The CDR3 region is CASSYASGGFGETQYF. Written as DNA, the CDR3 is TGTGCCAGCAGTTACGCTAGCGGGGGGTTCGGAGAGACCCAGTACTTC.

The chain combines TRBV18 with TRBJ1-2, with 8 bases matching TRBD1. In germline, CDR1 is KGHSH, CDR2 LQKENI. V was clipped by 2 bases and J by 5 bases; unmatched bases: 13. The CDR3 consists of 17 residues. In DNA, the CDR3 is TGTGCCAGCTCACCATTTCAGCCGGACAGGGTTGGATATGGCTACACCTTC. Its translation: CASSPFQPDRVGYGYTF.

The rearrangement joins TRBV18 to TRBJ2-1; D is possibly TRBD2 (6 bases). Trimming pared 8 bases from V and 5 bases from J, leaving 19 bases between. Germline CDR1 KGHSH, CDR2 LQKENI. This CDR3 is built from 15 residues. The CDR3 protein is CASGEGRLSNNEQFF. As DNA, the CDR3 is TGTGCCAGCGGAGAGGGGAGGCTCAGCAACAATGAGCAGTTCTTC. Supplemented by reference TRBV18 and TRBJ2-1, the full variable domain reads NAGVMQNPRHLVRRRGQEARLRCSPMKGHSHVYWYRQLPEEGLKFMVYLQKENIIDESGMPKERFSAEFPKEGPSILRIQQVVRGDSAAYFCASGEGRLSNNEQFFGPGTRLTVL.

V usage is TRBV7-7 and J usage is TRBJ1-4; TRBD1 matches 8 bases. The CDR3 extends over 13 amino acids. Trimming cost V 4 bases and J 7 bases; bases outside gene matches: 2. Germline CDR1 SSHAT, CDR2 FNYEAQ (reference sequence). CDR3 in DNA: TGTGCCAGCAGCTCAGACAGGGGTGAAAAACTGTTTTTT. This gives the protein CASSSDRGEKLFF.

This clone was seen only once. V usage is TRBV7-6 and J usage is TRBJ2-1, with 12 bases lining up with TRBD2. J was trimmed by 4 bases and V by 2 bases; bases with no gene match: 9. CDR3 length: 18 amino acids. Germline V lookup: CDR1 SGHVS, CDR2 FNYEAQ. The CDR3 sequence is CASSLTVTSGGIYNEQFF. In DNA, the CDR3 is TGTGCCAGCAGCTTAACCGTAACTAGCGGGGGGATTTACAATGAGCAGTTCTTC.

The gene calls are TRBV11-2 and TRBJ1-2, with 7 bases that match TRBD1. J lost 5 bases, V lost 4 bases, and 10 bases had no gene match. The CDR3 covers 15 residues. Germline CDR1 is SGHAT and CDR2 is FQNNGV. The CDR3, as DNA: TGTGCCAGCAGCTCCCCTGACAGGGTAGAATATGGCTACACCTTC. The encoded protein is CASSSPDRVEYGYTF.

This chain uses TRBV30 with TRBJ2-7, with 7 bases aligning to TRBD2. The CDR3 spans 15 residues. Germline trimming cut 4 bases from V and 4 bases from J; bases unmatched to any gene: 13. Germline assignment: CDR1 GTSNPN and CDR2 SVGIG (reference sequence). CDR3 DNA: TGTGCCTGGACCTCGGGGGGTAGCGGGCGTTACGAGCAGTACTTC. It codes for CAWTSGGSGRYEQYF.

This clone was recorded only once. This rearrangement joins TRBV7-9 to TRBJ2-3; TRBD2 aligns across 7 bases. The germline V gene encodes CDR1 SEHNR and CDR2 FQNEAQ (reference sequence). V dropped 5 bases and J dropped 3; count of bases not matched to a gene: 8. The CDR3 is made up of 15 amino acids. The chain's CDR3 is CASSPGLVLTDTQYF. The CDR3 bases are TGTGCCAGCAGCCCAGGACTAGTCCTAACAGATACGCAGTATTTT.

The chain recombines TRBV5-6 with TRBJ2-4; D gene ambiguous. Trimming shortened V by 6 bases and J by 1 base, and 17 bases separated the two germline ends. The CDR3 is made up of 16 amino acids. Germline assignment: CDR1 SGHDT and CDR2 YYEEEE. CDR3 coding DNA: TGTGCCAGCAAACAGCTTGGCCCCGCGGCCAAAAACATTCAGTACTTC. Its translation: CASKQLGPAAKNIQYF.

The chain's CDR3 is CASSRPRGLDTEAFF. Here the CDR3 DNA reads TGTGCCAGCAGCCGACCCAGGGGTTTGGACACTGAAGCTTTCTTT. The V call is TRBV7-6, the J call TRBJ1-1, with D possibly matching TRBD1 (6 bases). Looked up from germline, CDR1 is SGHVS and CDR2 is FNYEAQ. CDR3 length: 15 amino acids. V dropped 5 bases and J dropped 3 bases, with 16 bases sitting between them.

V gene TRBV10-3 combines with J gene TRBJ1-2, with 9 bases matching TRBD1. Germline trimming cut 7 bases from V and 3 bases from J; bases unmatched to any gene: 6. Germline values: CDR1 ENHRY, CDR2 SYGVKD. The CDR3 loop spans 14 amino acids. DNA of the CDR3: TGTGCCATCAAAGGGGACAGGGTTGACTATGGCTACACCTTC. This codes for CAIKGDRVDYGYTF.

Here the CDR3 DNA reads TGTGCCAGCAGCCGGGGACAGGATTATTCACCCCTCCACTTT. It specifies CASSRGQDYSPLHF. V gene TRBV6-5 combines with J gene TRBJ1-6; 8 positions match TRBD1. Germline-derived CDR1 and CDR2 are MNHEY and SVGAGI. The junction had 6 bases not matched to a gene; V was cut back by 6 bases and J by 8 bases. The CDR3 is 14 amino acids.

V gene TRBV4-2 combines with J gene TRBJ1-1; D call uncertain. The V end was cut by 4 bases, the J end by 1 base, with 10 bases between. Germline CDR1 and CDR2: LGHNA and YNFKEQ. There are 14 residues in the CDR3. The DNA for the CDR3 is TGTGCCAGCAGCCTAGGCGGGCCGAACACTGAAGCTTTCTTT. Residues: CASSLGGPNTEAFF.

CDR3 loop: CAWRGPGRYQPQHF. The CDR3 nucleotides are TGTGCCTGGAGGGGGCCCGGCAGGTATCAGCCCCAGCATTTT. The V gene is TRBV30, the J gene TRBJ1-5; tentatively, D is TRBD1 (5 bases). There are 14 residues in the CDR3. V gave up 3 bases and J gave up 5 bases, with 14 bases separating them. The germline V gene encodes CDR1 GTSNPN and CDR2 SVGIG (reference sequence).

This rearrangement joins TRBV21-1 to TRBJ2-7; whether TRBD2, the table's D call, matches the DNA was not checked. TRBV21-1 is a known pseudogene. This CDR3 spans 16 amino acids. The chain's CDR3 is CASSKGPGGGLGEQYV. CDR3 DNA: TGTGCCAGCAGCAAAGGCCCGGGAGGGGGTTTAGGGGAGCAGTACGTC.

This clone was seen a few times. The chain couples TRBV19 to TRBJ2-1; TRBD2 matches 10 bases. The CDR3 loop spans 15 amino acids. The germline gives CDR1 LNHDA, CDR2 SQIVND (reference sequence). V was clipped by 8 bases and J by 5 bases; unmatched bases: 9. The CDR3 spells CASRTLAGVNNEQFF. The CDR3 DNA sequence: TGTGCCAGTCGAACCCTAGCGGGGGTAAACAATGAGCAGTTCTTC.

Regarding this clone: Relative to the germline gene, one junction end is altered; a read error may explain this. The identical CDR3 is also encoded by other nucleotide sequences in the sample. This chain uses TRBV28 with TRBJ2-5; TRBD2 aligns across 12 bases. The CDR3 length is 15 residues. The germline V gene encodes CDR1 MDHEN and CDR2 SYDVKM. The CDR3 DNA sequence: TGTGCTAGCAGTCGACTAGCGGGGGATCACGAGACCCAGTACTTC. This sequence encodes CASSRLAGDHETQYF.

The chain carries TRBV7-6 and TRBJ2-1; TRBD2 is a possible D gene (6 bases). V lost 3 bases and J lost 5, with 17 bases in between. Germline V gene lookup returns CDR1 SGHVS and CDR2 FNYEAQ. The CDR3 is 16 residues long. The CDR3, as DNA: TGTGCCAGCAGCTTGGGGGGTTTAAGGCCTAACAATGAGCAGTTCTTC. It yields the protein CASSLGGLRPNNEQFF.

As concerns this clone: At one boundary the junction diverges from the germline segment, which might be a read error. The rearrangement links TRBV7-7 to TRBJ2-5, with 7 bases fitting TRBD2. The CDR3 has 14 amino acids. Germline V CDR1 and CDR2: SSHAT, FNYEAQ (reference sequence). The DNA of the CDR3 is TGTGCTAGCAGCCCGGGGGGATATCAAGAGACCCAGTACTTC. Its protein product is CASSPGGYQETQYF.

This clone has just one count. The chain combines TRBV2 with TRBJ2-4; 8 bases line up with TRBD1. V dropped 8 bases and J dropped 0; count of bases not matched to a gene: 6. The CDR3 is made up of 15 amino acids. The V gene's germline CDR1 is SNHLY and CDR2 FYNNEI. The CDR3 bases are TGTGCCAGCCGCAGGGGGCGCGAAGCCAAAAACATTCAGTACTTC. Protein sequence: CASRRGREAKNIQYF.

The rearrangement joins TRBV19 to TRBJ2-1; TRBD1 might be the D (5 bases). V was trimmed by 6 bases and J by 4 bases, leaving 7 bases between them. The CDR3 is 12 amino acids. Germline CDR1 is LNHDA and CDR2 is SQIVND (reference sequence). The CDR3 is CASSKGYNEQFF. The DNA for the CDR3 is TGTGCCAGTAGCAAGGGGTACAATGAGCAGTTCTTC.